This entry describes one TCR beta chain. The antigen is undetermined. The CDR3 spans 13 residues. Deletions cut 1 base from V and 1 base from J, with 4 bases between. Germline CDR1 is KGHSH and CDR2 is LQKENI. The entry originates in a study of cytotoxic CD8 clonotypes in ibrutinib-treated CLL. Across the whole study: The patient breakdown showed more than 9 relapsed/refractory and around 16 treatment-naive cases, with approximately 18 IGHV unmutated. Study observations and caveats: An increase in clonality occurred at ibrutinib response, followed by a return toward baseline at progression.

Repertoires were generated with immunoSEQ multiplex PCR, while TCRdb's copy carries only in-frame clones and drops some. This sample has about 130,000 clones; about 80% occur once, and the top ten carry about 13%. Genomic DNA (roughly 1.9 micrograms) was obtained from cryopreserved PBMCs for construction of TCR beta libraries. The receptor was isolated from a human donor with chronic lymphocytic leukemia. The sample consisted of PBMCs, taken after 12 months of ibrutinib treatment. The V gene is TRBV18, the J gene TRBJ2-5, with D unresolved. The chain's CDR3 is CASSPQIQETQYF. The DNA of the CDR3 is TGTGCCAGCTCACCACAAATCCAAGAGACCCAGTACTTC.